This T cell receptor (beta chain) was retrieved from a study of blood T cell repertoires in COVID-19. Data came from immunoSEQ multiplex PCR; TCRdb stores just in-frame clones and leaves some out. The data hold about 140,000 clones, with roughly 79% observed a single time. V lost 1 base to trimming and J lost 3 bases, with 10 bases between them. Germline V gene data show CDR1 as LNHNV and CDR2 as YYDKDF (reference sequence). The CDR3 runs to 14 residues. This TCR was recovered from a woman aged 45-60 years who had recovered from COVID-19. Sequencing input: PBMCs or T cells enriched from blood (not recorded which). The chain uses TRBV15 and TRBJ2-7; D may be TRBD2 (6 bases). The CDR3 DNA reads as TGTGCCACCAGCAGAGGTAGCGGAGGCTACGAGCAGTACTTC. This sequence encodes CATSRGSGGYEQYF.